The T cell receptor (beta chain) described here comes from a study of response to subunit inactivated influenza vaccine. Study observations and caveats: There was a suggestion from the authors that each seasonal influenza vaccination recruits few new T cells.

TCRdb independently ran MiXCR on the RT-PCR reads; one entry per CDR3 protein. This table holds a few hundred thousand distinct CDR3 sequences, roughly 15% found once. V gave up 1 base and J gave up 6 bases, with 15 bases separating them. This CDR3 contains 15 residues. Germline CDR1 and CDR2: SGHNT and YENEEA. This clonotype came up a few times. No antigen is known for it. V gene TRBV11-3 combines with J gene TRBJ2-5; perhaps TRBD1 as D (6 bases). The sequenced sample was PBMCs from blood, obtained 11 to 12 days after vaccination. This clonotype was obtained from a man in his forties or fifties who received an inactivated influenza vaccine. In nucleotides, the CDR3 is TGTGCCAGCAGCTTAGGAGCAGGGGATTTCAAGACCCAGTACTTC. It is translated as CASSLGAGDFKTQYF. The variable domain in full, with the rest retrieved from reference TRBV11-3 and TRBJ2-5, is EAGVVQSPRYKIIEKKQPVAFWCNPISGHNTLYWYLQNLGQGPELLIRYENEEAVDDSQLPKDRFSAERLKGVDSTLKIQPAELGDSAVYLCASSLGAGDFKTQYFGPGTRLLVL.